This T cell receptor beta chain derives from a study of neurological immune-mediated disorders (dated by TCRdb to the late 2010s). Concerning the study at large: Peripheral blood TCR-beta repertoires from HTLV-I-associated myelopathy (HAM/TSP) patients, multiple sclerosis patients and healthy controls were compared by UMI-based sequencing. Longitudinal samples, technical triplicates and paired sorted CD4+ and CD8+ T-cell subsets, alongside PBMC samples, were included among the roughly 98 TCR-beta libraries. Of the approximately 70 subjects in the cohort, about 14 were HAM/TSP patients, about 34 were multiple sclerosis patients, and some 20 were healthy controls. Beyond this particular receptor, the publication reports: TCR clonal expansion was highest in HAM/TSP patients and lowest in MS patients, with MS patients falling below even healthy controls. No identical CDR3 amino acid sequences were shared among expanded clones across subjects, suggesting private TCR-beta repertoires in all groups.

For the unsorted PBMC libraries, 2 million PBMCs were stored in RNAlater at -80 degrees C until RNA extraction and were used to generate the libraries. Peripheral blood underwent Ficoll-Hypaque density gradient centrifugation to isolate PBMCs, which were then cryopreserved in liquid nitrogen. Details on this clonotype: Its antigen is currently not known. Base qualities were left out, and no much larger clone turns up one base away.

To synthesize cDNA, template-switch 5'RACE was performed with a primer carrying a 10-nucleotide random unique molecular identifier so that each TCR transcript was tagged. Over 170 million TCR-beta sequences, covering 15-18 subjects, were produced in each sequencing run. Total RNA was extracted with the RNeasy kit. The KAPA Real-time Library Amplification kit was used to amplify TCR-beta VDJ regions with primers targeting the TCR constant region and the 5'RACE anchor. A first PCR added sample indexes and Illumina adaptors, after which a second PCR increased the library yield. After Ampure bead purification, the TCR product of roughly 650 bp was size-selected on a 2% E-gel SizeSelection system. Before pooling, library quality was checked on a Bioanalyzer, concentration was measured with Qubit, and libraries were quantified with the Kapa Library Quantification kit. An Illumina HiSeq 2500 sequenced the libraries paired-end 2 x 150 bp. To increase sequence diversity, roughly 24-32% phiX was spiked into each library pool. The study's processing was this. Quality-filtered reads were processed with the UMI-based MiGEC pipeline, which removed over 90% of raw TCR sequences during error correction. IMGT germline references were used for aligning VDJ genes, and each clonotype was defined as a unique CDR3 amino acid sequence together with its V-J genes. Clonal expansion, Shannon diversity and CDR3 relatedness were evaluated with VDJtools (CalcPairwiseDistances, ClusterSamples), while phylogenetic trees were built in CLCbio workbench. Expanded clones were defined as having at least 8 unique UMIs, based on coefficient-of-variation modelling across technical triplicates. TCRdb reworked the public reads: Q25 trimming with fastp, MiXCR clone assembly, productive beta chains retained. CDR3 protein sequences are deduplicated, and each keeps its most common genes and DNA. The V and J calls reflect TCRdb's pipeline rather than the authors' work. For this sample the table gives approximately 36,000 distinct CDR3 sequences, of which 13% to 15% were detected only once. The ten largest account for 27% of the sample.

Between the V and J ends, shortened by 6 bases and 5 bases respectively, the junction contains 19 bases. The germline V gene yields MDHEN for CDR1 and SYDVKM for CDR2. The CDR3 spans 15 residues, from the cysteine through the phenylalanine. The entry retains the CDR3 DNA only, 45 bases that are in frame from base 1. The rearranged chain carries TRBV28 and TRBJ1-2, with the D gene too uncertain to name. Source material: PBMCs. This clonotype was obtained from a woman aged 50 to 60 with HTLV-1-associated myelopathy (HAM/TSP). The sequence in DNA is TGTGCCAGCAGATCACGGGGTACCGGAGCTTATGGCTACACCTTC. It codes for CASRSRGTGAYGYTF.